A single sample is the source of the 21 T cell receptor beta chains below, sequenced in a study of cytomegalovirus exposure and HLA in healthy donors. A multiplex PCR was run with 60 Vbeta primers and 13 Jbeta primers. Sequencing used immunoSEQ multiplex PCR; TCRdb keeps in-frame clones, though not all of them. This table lists approximately 120,000 clones. The sequenced material came from PBMCs. All receptors come from a man in his forties in good health and CMV-seronegative.

The rearrangement links TRBV10-3 to TRBJ2-3; 16 bases align to TRBD2. Germline CDR1 is ENHRY and CDR2 is SYGVKD. The junction had 7 bases not matched to a gene; V was cut back by 3 bases and J by 1 base. The CDR3 loop spans 19 amino acids. The CDR3 is CAISDRGLAGGPGTDTQYF. As DNA, the CDR3 is TGTGCCATCAGTGACCGGGGACTAGCGGGAGGGCCCGGCACAGATACGCAGTATTTT.

V and J are TRBV5-1 and TRBJ1-1; 11 bases are a match to TRBD1. This CDR3 has 14 residues. The germline V gene encodes CDR1 SGHRS and CDR2 YFSETQ. With 4 bases clipped from V and 3 bases from J, the junction kept 2 bases outside the gene matches. This chain's CDR3 is CASSADRGHTEAFF. The DNA of the CDR3 is TGCGCCAGCAGCGCGGACAGGGGGCACACTGAAGCTTTCTTT.

This sequence joins TRBV5-1 and TRBJ1-2; TRBD1 might be the D (5 bases). The CDR3 contains 13 residues. V was trimmed by 4 bases and J by 3 bases, leaving 10 bases between them. Germline CDR1 reads SGHRS; CDR2 reads YFSETQ. CDR3 amino acids: CASSLTGDYGYTF. The CDR3 nucleotides are TGCGCCAGCAGCCTAACAGGAGACTATGGCTACACCTTC.

The V call is TRBV7-2, the J call TRBJ2-7, with TRBD1 matching over 9 bases. Germline values: CDR1 SGHTA, CDR2 FQGNSA. J gave up 2 bases and V 4 bases, and 18 bases lay outside the gene matches. The CDR3 has 19 residues. The CDR3 reads CASSSIRDDRGMLTYEQYF. The CDR3 DNA follows: TGTGCCAGCAGCTCAATTAGAGACGACAGGGGGATGCTTACCTACGAGCAGTACTTC. Supplemented by reference TRBV7-2 and TRBJ2-7, the full variable domain reads GAGVSQSPSNKVTEKGKDVELRCDPISGHTALYWYRQSLGQGLEFLIYFQGNSAPDKSGLPSDRFSAERTGGSVSTLTIQRTQQEDSAVYLCASSSIRDDRGMLTYEQYFGPGTRLTVT.

The chain uses TRBV5-3 and TRBJ2-3; D might be TRBD2 (5 bases). TRBV5-3 is designated an ORF whose function remains uncertain. V lost 4 bases to trimming and J lost 0 bases, with 21 bases between them. The CDR3 consists of 18 residues. CDR3 amino acids: CARSPPPGRRESTDTQYF. Written as DNA, the CDR3 is TGTGCCAGAAGCCCCCCTCCGGGCCGACGGGAAAGCACAGATACGCAGTATTTT.

The CDR3 DNA reads TGTGCCTGGAGTAACAGTAACTATGGCTACACCTTC. Protein: CAWSNSNYGYTF. The chain combines TRBV30 with TRBJ1-2; no definite D call. V was clipped by 2 bases and J by 1 base, with 5 bases between them. Germline V gene sequence: CDR1 GTSNPN, CDR2 SVGIG (reference sequence). This CDR3 region has 12 residues.

V is TRBV11-2 and J is TRBJ2-2; D ambiguous. Germline lookup yields CDR1 SGHAT and CDR2 FQNNGV. Trimming pared 5 bases from V and 4 bases from J, leaving 11 bases between. This CDR3 contains 14 residues. CDR3 DNA sequence: TGTGCCAGCAGCACAAGGCAGGTCACCGGGGAGCTGTTTTTT. Translated: CASSTRQVTGELFF.

The chain employs TRBV11-2 and TRBJ2-3; TRBD1 matches at 8 bases. The CDR3 is 13 residues long. V was pared by 7 bases and J by 10 bases, with 10 bases of the junction left unmatched. CDR1 and CDR2 (germline): SGHAT, FQNNGV. CDR3 DNA sequence: TGTGCCAGCAACCTCGACAGGGGTGGGTCGCAGTATTTT. Translating it yields CASNLDRGGSQYF.

J is TRBJ2-7 and V is TRBV5-6; 12 bases match TRBD2. Germline loops: CDR1 SGHDT, CDR2 YYEEEE. Trimming took 6 bases from V and 7 from J; bases not matched to a gene: 5. The CDR3 is made up of 13 amino acids. CDR3 loop: CASTSGRALEQYF. The CDR3 bases are TGTGCCAGCACTAGCGGGAGGGCGTTAGAGCAGTACTTC.

The rearrangement links TRBV19 to TRBJ1-1, with D possibly matching TRBD1 (5 bases). The CDR3 has 16 residues. The germline CDR1 and CDR2 sequences are LNHDA and SQIVND (reference sequence). V dropped 2 bases and J dropped 4 bases, with 17 bases sitting between them. CDR3 sequence reads: CASSIILGVLITEAFF. The CDR3 bases are TGTGCCAGTAGTATAATCTTAGGGGTTCTGATCACTGAAGCTTTCTTT.

The chain joins TRBV6-1 to TRBJ2-5; 8 bases are a match to TRBD2. This CDR3 has 15 residues. From germline, CDR1 is MNHNS and CDR2 SASEGT. With 0 bases clipped from V and 5 bases from J, the junction kept 5 bases outside the gene matches. CDR3 region: CASSEAWTSLETQYF. DNA for the CDR3: TGTGCCAGCAGTGAAGCTTGGACTAGCTTGGAGACCCAGTACTTC.

This clone ranks as large (0.1 to 1%) in terms of frequency. The chain uses TRBV6-4 and TRBJ1-2; D may be TRBD1 (6 bases). Germline V CDR1 and CDR2: MRHNA, SNTAGT. This CDR3 has 16 amino acids. V was clipped by 3 bases and J by 6 bases, with 20 bases between them. CDR3 sequence (DNA): TGTGCCAGCAGTGAGACCCCCCAGGGGCTCCCGGATGGCTACACCTTC. Translation gives CASSETPQGLPDGYTF.

This chain links TRBV28 with TRBJ2-3, with D perhaps matching TRBD2 (5 bases). With 6 bases removed from V and 0 bases from J, the gap between germline ends came to 13 bases. Germline V lookup: CDR1 MDHEN, CDR2 SYDVKM. The CDR3 is 15 amino acids. The CDR3 DNA follows: TGTGCCAGCAGCGGCTTGAGGGAAAGCACAGATACGCAGTATTTT. Amino acids: CASSGLRESTDTQYF.

The gene calls are TRBV12-5 and TRBJ1-2; 7 bases agree with TRBD1. The CDR3 extends over 13 amino acids. Germline-derived CDR1 and CDR2 are LGHNT and FRNRAP. The V segment lost 7 bases and the J segment 2 bases; nucleotides outside the gene matches: 4. The CDR3 loop is CASALDRNYGYTF. The CDR3 DNA sequence: TGTGCTAGTGCCTTGGACAGGAACTATGGCTACACCTTC.

The chain combines TRBV11-3 with TRBJ1-1, with D unclear. V lost 5 bases and J 0 bases, leaving 10 bases between the germline ends. CDR1 is SGHNT and CDR2 is YENEEA in the germline V gene. This CDR3 spans 14 amino acids. This chain's CDR3 is CASSPKALNTEAFF. CDR3 DNA sequence: TGTGCCAGCAGCCCTAAAGCTCTGAACACTGAAGCTTTCTTT.

CDR3 in DNA: TGTGCCAGCAGCTCCAGACTAGTCAATGAGCAGTTCTTC. Protein sequence: CASSSRLVNEQFF. The chain joins TRBV11-3 to TRBJ2-1; the D gene is possibly TRBD2 (6 bases). Germline V CDR1 and CDR2: SGHNT, YENEEA. The length of the CDR3 is 13 residues. Trimming took off 4 bases at V and 6 bases at J, with 10 bases between the two ends.

V is TRBV11-3 and J is TRBJ1-3, with D unclear. The CDR3 loop spans 16 amino acids. Looked up from germline, CDR1 is SGHNT and CDR2 is YENEEA. With 0 bases removed from V and 0 bases from J, the gap between germline ends came to 9 bases. The CDR3 loop reads CASSLDSRSSGNTIYF. The CDR3 DNA sequence: TGTGCCAGCAGCTTAGATAGTAGGAGCTCTGGAAACACCATATATTTT. The whole variable domain, filled in from reference TRBV11-3 and TRBJ1-3, reads EAGVVQSPRYKIIEKKQPVAFWCNPISGHNTLYWYLQNLGQGPELLIRYENEEAVDDSQLPKDRFSAERLKGVDSTLKIQPAELGDSAVYLCASSLDSRSSGNTIYFGEGSWLTVV.

The chain couples TRBV10-3 to TRBJ2-7, with 11 bases that match TRBD2. CDR1 ENHRY and CDR2 SYGVKD come from the germline V gene. CDR3 length: 15 amino acids. Losses at the gene ends were 6 bases for V and 5 bases for J; bases not matched to a gene: 9. CDR3 DNA sequence: TGTGCCATCAGCTCCGTAGCGGGAGGGCTGAACGAGCAGTACTTC. The encoded protein is CAISSVAGGLNEQYF.

The chain combines TRBV7-9 with TRBJ1-6; 8 bases agree with TRBD1. This CDR3 region has 16 residues. In germline, CDR1 is SEHNR, CDR2 FQNEAQ (reference sequence). The V and J ends lost 4 bases and 5 bases, in that order; junction bases with no gene match: 7. The CDR3: CASSSRTGLHNSPLHF. The CDR3 nucleotides are TGTGCCAGCAGCTCTAGGACAGGGCTACATAATTCACCCCTCCACTTT.

The rearrangement links TRBV2 to TRBJ1-4; 9 bases agree with TRBD1. V lost 7 bases and J lost 6; bases outside the gene matches: 6. CDR1 is SNHLY and CDR2 is FYNNEI in the germline V gene. There are 14 residues in the CDR3. Here the CDR3 DNA reads TGTGCCAGCAACCCGACAGGGGGTTATGAAAAACTGTTTTTT. It specifies CASNPTGGYEKLFF.

V and J are TRBV5-4 and TRBJ2-7; 14 bases align to TRBD2. V trimming: 1 base; J trimming: 7 bases; junction bases outside the gene matches: 4. CDR1 SGHNT and CDR2 YYREEE come from the germline V gene (reference sequence). The CDR3 is 15 residues long. This chain's CDR3 is CASSLPGLAGVEQYF. The DNA for the CDR3 is TGTGCCAGCAGCTTGCCGGGACTAGCGGGAGTTGAGCAGTACTTC.